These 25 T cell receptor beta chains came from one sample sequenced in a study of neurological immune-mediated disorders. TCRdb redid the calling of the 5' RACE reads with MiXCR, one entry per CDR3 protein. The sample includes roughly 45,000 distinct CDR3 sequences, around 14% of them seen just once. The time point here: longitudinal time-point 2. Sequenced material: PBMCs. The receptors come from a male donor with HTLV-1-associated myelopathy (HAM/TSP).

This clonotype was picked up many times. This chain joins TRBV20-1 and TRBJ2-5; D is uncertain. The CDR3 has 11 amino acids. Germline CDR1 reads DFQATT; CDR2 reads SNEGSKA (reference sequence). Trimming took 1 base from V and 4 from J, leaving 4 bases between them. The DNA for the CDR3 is TGCAGTGCTAGAGTTCGAGAGACCCAGTACTTC. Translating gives CSARVRETQYF.

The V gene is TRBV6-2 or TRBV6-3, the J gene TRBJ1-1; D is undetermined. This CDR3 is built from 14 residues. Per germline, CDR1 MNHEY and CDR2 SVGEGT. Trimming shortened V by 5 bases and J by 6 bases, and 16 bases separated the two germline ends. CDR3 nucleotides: TGTGCCAGCAGTGCCTCGGGCAGCTACTCTGAAGCTTTCTTT. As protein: CASSASGSYSEAFF.

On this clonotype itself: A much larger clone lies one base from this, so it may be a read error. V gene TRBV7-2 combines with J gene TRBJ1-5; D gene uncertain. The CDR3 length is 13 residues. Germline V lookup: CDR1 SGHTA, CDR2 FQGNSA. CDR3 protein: CASSFYSNKPQHF. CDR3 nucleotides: TGTGCCAGCAGCTTCTATAGCAATAAGCCCCAGCATTTT.

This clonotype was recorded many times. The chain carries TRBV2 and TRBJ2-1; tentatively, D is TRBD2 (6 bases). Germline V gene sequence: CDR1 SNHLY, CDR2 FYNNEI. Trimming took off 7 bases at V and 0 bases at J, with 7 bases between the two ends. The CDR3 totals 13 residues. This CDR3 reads CASTGSSYNEQFF. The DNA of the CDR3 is TGTGCCAGCACCGGGAGCTCCTACAATGAGCAGTTCTTC.

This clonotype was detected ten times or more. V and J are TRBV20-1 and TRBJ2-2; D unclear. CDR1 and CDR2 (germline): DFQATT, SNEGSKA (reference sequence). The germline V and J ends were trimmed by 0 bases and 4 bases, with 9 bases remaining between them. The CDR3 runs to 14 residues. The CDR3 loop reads CSARDTVGTGELFF. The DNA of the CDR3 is TGCAGTGCTAGAGATACTGTAGGCACCGGGGAGCTGTTTTTT.

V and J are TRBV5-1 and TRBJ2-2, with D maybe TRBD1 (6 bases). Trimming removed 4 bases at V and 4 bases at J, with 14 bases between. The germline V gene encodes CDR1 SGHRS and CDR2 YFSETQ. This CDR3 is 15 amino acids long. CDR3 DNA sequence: TGCGCCAGCAGCCCCGACAGGAGACGCACCGGGGAGCTGTTTTTT. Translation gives CASSPDRRRTGELFF. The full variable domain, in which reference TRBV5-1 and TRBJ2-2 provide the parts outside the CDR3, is KAGVTQTPRYLIKTRGQQVTLSCSPISGHRSVSWYQQTPGQGLQFLFEYFSETQRNKGNFPGRFSGRQFSNSRSEMNVSTLELGDSALYLCASSPDRRRTGELFFGEGSRLTVL.

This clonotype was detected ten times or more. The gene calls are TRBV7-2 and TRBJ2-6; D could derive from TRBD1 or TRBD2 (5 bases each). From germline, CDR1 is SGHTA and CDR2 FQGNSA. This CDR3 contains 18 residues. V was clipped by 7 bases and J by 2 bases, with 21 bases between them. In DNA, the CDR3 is TGTGCCAGCACCCTTCTGGGGGAGCCCAAAGCTGGGGCCAACGTCCTGACTTTC. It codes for CASTLLGEPKAGANVLTF.

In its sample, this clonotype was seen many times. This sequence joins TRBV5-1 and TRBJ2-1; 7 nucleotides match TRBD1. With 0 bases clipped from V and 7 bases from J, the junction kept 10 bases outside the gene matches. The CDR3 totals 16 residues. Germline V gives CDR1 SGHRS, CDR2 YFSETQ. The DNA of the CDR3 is TGCGCCAGCAGCTTGGCCCCCAGGGGGACAATTAATGAGCAGTTCTTC. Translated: CASSLAPRGTINEQFF.

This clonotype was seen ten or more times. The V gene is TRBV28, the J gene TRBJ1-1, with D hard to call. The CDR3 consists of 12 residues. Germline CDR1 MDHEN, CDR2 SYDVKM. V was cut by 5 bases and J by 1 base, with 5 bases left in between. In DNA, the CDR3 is TGTGCCAGCAGTGGATGGAACACTGAAGCTTTCTTT. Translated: CASSGWNTEAFF.

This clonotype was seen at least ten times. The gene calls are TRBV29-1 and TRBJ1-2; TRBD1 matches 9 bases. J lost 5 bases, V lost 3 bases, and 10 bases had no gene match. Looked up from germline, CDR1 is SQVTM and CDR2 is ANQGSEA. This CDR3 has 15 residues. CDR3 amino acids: CSVESGTGMLYGYTF. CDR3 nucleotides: TGCAGCGTTGAGTCTGGGACAGGGATGTTGTATGGCTACACCTTC.

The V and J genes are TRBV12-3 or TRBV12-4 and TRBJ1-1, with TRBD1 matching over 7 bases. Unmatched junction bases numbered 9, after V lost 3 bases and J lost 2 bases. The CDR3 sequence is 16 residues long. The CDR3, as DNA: TGTGCCAGCAGTTTTCGGCAGGGGGTATCTAACACTGAAGCTTTCTTT. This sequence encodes CASSFRQGVSNTEAFF.

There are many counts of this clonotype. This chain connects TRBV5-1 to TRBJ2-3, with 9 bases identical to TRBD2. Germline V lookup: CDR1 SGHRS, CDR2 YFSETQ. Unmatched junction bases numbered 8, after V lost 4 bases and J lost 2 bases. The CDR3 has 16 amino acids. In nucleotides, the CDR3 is TGCGCCAGCAGCCCACAACTAGCGGGCACCACAGATACGCAGTATTTT. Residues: CASSPQLAGTTDTQYF.

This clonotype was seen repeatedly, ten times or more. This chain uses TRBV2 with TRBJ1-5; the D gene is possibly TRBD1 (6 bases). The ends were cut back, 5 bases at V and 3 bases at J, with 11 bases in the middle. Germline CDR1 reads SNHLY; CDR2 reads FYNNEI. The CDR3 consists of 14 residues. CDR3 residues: CASSRGGYNQPQHF. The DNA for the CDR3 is TGTGCCAGCAGTAGGGGGGGGTACAATCAGCCCCAGCATTTT.

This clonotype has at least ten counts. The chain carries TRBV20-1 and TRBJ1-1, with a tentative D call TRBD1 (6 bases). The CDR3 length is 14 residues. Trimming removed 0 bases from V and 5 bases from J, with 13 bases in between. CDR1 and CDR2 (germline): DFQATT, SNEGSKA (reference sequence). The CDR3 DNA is TGCAGTGCTAGAGAGGGGGCGCCGGGAACTGAAGCTTTCTTT. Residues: CSAREGAPGTEAFF.

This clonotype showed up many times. The DNA of the CDR3 is TGCGCCAGCAGCTTGGACGGGGACAACAATCAGCCCCAGCATTTT. Protein: CASSLDGDNNQPQHF. The chain joins TRBV5-1 to TRBJ1-5; D may be TRBD1 (6 bases). There are 15 residues in the CDR3. V lost 0 bases and J lost 3, with 10 bases in between. The germline gives CDR1 SGHRS, CDR2 YFSETQ.

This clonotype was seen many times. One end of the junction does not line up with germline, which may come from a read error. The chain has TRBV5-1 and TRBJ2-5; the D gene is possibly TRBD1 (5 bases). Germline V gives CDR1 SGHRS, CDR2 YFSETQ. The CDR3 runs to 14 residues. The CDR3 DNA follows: TGCGCCAGCAGCTTGAGGGGCTTCGAAGAGGCCCAGTACTTC. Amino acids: CASSLRGFEEAQYF.

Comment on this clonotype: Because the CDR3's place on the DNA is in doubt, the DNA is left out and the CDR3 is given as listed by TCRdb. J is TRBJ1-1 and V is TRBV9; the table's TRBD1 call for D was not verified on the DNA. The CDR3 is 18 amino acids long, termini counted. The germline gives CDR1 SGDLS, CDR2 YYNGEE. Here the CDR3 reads CASSIYLCSAGQGTEAFF.

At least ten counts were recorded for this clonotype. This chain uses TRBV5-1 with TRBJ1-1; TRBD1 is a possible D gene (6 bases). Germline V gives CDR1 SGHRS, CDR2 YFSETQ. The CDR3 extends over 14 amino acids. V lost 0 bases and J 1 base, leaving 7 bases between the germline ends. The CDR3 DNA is TGCGCCAGCAGCTTGGAGGGGGGGAACACTGAAGCTTTCTTT. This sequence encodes CASSLEGGNTEAFF. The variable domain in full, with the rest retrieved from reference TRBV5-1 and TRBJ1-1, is KAGVTQTPRYLIKTRGQQVTLSCSPISGHRSVSWYQQTPGQGLQFLFEYFSETQRNKGNFPGRFSGRQFSNSRSEMNVSTLELGDSALYLCASSLEGGNTEAFFGQGTRLTVV.

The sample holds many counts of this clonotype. CDR3 sequence reads: CASSLGQGAPPLHF. The CDR3 DNA follows: TGTGCCAGCAGTTTAGGACAGGGGGCCCCACCCCTCCACTTT. The chain combines TRBV27 with TRBJ1-6; 11 nucleotides line up with TRBD1. V was pared by 2 bases and J by 11 bases, with 2 bases of the junction left unmatched. The CDR3 loop spans 14 amino acids. Germline CDR1 reads MNHEY; CDR2 reads SMNVEV (reference sequence).

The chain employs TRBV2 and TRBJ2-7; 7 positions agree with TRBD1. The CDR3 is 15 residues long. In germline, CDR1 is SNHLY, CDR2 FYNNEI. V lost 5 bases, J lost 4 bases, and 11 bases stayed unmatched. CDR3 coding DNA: TGTGCCAGCAGTTGGGGAGACAGGGTTCTTTACGAGCAGTACTTC. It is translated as CASSWGDRVLYEQYF.

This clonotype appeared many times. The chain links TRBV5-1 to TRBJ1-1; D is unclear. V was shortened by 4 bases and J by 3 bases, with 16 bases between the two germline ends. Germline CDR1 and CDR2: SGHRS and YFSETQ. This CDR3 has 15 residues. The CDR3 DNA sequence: TGCGCCAGCAGCCCCGTCCTTGGGTCGGACACTGAAGCTTTCTTT. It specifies CASSPVLGSDTEAFF.

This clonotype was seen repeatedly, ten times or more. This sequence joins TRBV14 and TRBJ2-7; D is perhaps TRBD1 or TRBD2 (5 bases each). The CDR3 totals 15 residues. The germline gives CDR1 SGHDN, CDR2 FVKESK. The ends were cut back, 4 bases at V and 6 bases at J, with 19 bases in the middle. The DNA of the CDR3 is TGTGCCAGCAGCCGGCAAGAGGGGTCAAGAGCCGAGCAGTACTTC. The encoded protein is CASSRQEGSRAEQYF.

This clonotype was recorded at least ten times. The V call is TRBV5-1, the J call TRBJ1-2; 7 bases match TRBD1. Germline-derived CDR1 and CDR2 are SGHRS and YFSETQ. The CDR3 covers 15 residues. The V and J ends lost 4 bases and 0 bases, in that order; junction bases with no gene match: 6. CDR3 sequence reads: CASSAGQSTNYGYTF. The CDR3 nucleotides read TGCGCCAGCAGCGCGGGACAGAGTACTAACTATGGCTACACCTTC. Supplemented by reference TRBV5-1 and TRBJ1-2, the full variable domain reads KAGVTQTPRYLIKTRGQQVTLSCSPISGHRSVSWYQQTPGQGLQFLFEYFSETQRNKGNFPGRFSGRQFSNSRSEMNVSTLELGDSALYLCASSAGQSTNYGYTFGSGTRLTVV.

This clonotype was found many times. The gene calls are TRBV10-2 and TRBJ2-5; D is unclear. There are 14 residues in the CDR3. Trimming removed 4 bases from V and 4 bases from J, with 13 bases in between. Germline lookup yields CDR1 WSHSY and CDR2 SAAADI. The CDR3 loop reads CASSGVAWGETQYF. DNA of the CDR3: TGCGCCAGCAGTGGTGTAGCTTGGGGAGAGACCCAGTACTTC.

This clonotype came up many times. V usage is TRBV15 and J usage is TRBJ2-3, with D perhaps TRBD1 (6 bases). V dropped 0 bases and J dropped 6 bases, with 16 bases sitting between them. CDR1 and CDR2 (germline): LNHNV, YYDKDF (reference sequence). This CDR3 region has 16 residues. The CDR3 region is CATSREGAGTIDTQYF. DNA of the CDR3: TGTGCCACCAGCAGAGAGGGGGCCGGGACAATCGATACGCAGTATTTT. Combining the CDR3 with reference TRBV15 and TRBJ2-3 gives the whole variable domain DAMVIQNPRYQVTQFGKPVTLSCSQTLNHNVMYWYQQKSSQAPKLLFHYYDKDFNNEADTPDNFQSRRPNTSFCFLDIRSPGLGDTAMYLCATSREGAGTIDTQYFGPGTRLTVL.